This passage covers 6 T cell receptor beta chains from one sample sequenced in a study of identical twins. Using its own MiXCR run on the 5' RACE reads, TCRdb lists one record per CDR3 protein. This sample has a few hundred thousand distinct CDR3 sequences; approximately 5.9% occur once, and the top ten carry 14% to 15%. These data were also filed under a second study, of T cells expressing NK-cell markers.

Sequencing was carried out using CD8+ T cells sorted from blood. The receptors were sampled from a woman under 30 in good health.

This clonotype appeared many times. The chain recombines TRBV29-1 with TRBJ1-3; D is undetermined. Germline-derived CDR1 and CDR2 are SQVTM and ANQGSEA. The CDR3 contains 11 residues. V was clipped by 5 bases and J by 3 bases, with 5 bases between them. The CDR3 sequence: CSVRYGNTIYF. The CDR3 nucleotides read TGCAGCGTTCGGTATGGAAACACCATATATTTT.

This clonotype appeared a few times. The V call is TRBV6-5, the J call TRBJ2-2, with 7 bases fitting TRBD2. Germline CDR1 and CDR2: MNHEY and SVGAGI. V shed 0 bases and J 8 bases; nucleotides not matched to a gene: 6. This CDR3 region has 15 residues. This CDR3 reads CASSYSKRGLGELFF. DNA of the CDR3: TGTGCCAGCAGTTACTCGAAGCGGGGTTTGGGGGAGCTGTTTTTT.

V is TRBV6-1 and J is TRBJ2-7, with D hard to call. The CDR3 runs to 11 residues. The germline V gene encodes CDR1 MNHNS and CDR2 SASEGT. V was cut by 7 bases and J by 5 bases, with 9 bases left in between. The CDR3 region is CASTSTDEQYF. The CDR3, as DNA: TGTGCCAGCACGTCCACGGACGAGCAGTACTTC.

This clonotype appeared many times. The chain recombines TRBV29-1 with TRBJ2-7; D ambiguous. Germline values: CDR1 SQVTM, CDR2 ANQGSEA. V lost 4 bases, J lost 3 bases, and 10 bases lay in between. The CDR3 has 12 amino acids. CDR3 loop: CSVAVEGYEQYF. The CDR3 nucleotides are TGCAGCGTTGCAGTAGAAGGCTACGAGCAGTACTTC.

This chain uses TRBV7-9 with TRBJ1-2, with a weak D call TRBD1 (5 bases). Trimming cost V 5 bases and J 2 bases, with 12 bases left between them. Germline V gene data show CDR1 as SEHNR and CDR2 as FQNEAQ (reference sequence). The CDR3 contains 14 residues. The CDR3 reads CASSHPTVNYGYTF. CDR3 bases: TGTGCCAGCAGCCACCCGACAGTGAACTATGGCTACACCTTC.

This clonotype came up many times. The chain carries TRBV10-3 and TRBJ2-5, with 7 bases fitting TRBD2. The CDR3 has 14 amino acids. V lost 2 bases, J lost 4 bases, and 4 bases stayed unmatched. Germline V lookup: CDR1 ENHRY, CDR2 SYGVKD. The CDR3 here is CAISEQGGGETQYF. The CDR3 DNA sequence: TGTGCCATCAGTGAGCAGGGCGGGGGAGAGACCCAGTACTTC.